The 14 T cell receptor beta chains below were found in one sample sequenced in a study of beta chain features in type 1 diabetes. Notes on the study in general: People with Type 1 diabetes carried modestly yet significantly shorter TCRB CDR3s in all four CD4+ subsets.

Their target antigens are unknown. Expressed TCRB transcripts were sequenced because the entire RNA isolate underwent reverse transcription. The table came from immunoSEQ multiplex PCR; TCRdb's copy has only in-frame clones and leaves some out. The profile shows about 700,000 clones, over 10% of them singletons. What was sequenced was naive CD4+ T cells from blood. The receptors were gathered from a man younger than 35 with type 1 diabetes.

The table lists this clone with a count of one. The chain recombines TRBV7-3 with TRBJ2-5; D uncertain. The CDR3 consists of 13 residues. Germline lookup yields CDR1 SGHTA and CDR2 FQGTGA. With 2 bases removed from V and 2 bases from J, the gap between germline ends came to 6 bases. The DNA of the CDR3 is TGTGCCAGCAGCTTATACTCACAAGAGACCCAGTACTTC. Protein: CASSLYSQETQYF.

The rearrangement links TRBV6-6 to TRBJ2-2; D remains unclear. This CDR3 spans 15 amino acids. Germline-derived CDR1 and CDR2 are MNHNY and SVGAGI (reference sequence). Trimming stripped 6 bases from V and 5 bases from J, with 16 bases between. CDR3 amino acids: CASSAVELGTGELFF. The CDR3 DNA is TGTGCCAGCAGCGCCGTGGAGTTAGGGACCGGGGAGCTGTTTTTT.

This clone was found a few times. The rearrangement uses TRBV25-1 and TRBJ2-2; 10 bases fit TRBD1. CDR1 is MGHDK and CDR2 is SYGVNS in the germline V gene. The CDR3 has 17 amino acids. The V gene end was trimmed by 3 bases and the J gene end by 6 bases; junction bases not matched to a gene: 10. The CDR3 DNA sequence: TGTGCCAGCAGTGACCTCCGGGACAGGGGTGTGGCCGGGGAGCTGTTTTTT. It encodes CASSDLRDRGVAGELFF. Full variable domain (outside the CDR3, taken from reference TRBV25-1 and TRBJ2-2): EADIYQTPRYLVIGTGKKITLECSQTMGHDKMYWYQQDPGMELHLIHYSYGVNSTEKGDLSSESTVSRIRTEHFPLTLESARPSHTSQYLCASSDLRDRGVAGELFFGEGSRLTVL.

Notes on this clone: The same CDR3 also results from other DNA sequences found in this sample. This CDR3 is CAWNALGANEQFF. CDR3 bases: TGTGCCTGGAACGCATTAGGTGCCAATGAGCAGTTCTTC. The chain joins TRBV30 to TRBJ2-1; D call uncertain. Germline CDR1 and CDR2: GTSNPN and SVGIG (reference sequence). This CDR3 has 13 residues. Deletions cut 4 bases from V and 6 bases from J, with 13 bases between.

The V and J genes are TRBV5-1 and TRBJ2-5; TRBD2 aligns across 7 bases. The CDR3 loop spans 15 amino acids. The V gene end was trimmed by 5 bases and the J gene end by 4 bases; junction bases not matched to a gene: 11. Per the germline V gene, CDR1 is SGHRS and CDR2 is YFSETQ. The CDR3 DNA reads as TGCGCCAGCAGTGAAAAGAAGCGGGGATCAGAGACCCAGTACTTC. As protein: CASSEKKRGSETQYF.

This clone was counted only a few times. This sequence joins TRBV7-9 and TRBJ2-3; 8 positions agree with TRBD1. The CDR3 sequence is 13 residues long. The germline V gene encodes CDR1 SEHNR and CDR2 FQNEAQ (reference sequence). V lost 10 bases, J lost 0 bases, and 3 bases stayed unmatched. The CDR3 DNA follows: TGTGCCACCAGACAGGGGAGCACAGATACGCAGTATTTT. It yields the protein CATRQGSTDTQYF.

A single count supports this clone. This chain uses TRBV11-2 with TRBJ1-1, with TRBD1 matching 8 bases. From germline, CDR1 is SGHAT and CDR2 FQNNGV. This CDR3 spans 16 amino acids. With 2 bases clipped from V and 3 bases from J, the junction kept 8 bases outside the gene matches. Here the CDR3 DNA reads TGTGCCAGCAGCTTAAGTACAGGGGGTAGGGACACTGAAGCTTTCTTT. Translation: CASSLSTGGRDTEAFF. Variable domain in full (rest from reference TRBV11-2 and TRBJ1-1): EAGVAQSPRYKIIEKRQSVAFWCNPISGHATLYWYQQILGQGPKLLIQFQNNGVVDDSQLPKDRFSAERLKGVDSTLKIQPAKLEDSAVYLCASSLSTGGRDTEAFFGQGTRLTVV.

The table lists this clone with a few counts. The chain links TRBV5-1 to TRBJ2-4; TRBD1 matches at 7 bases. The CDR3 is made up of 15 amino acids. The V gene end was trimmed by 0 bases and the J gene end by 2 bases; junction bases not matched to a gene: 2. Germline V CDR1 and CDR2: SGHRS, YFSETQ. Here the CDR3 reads CASSLEGQSKNIQYF. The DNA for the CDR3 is TGCGCCAGCAGCTTGGAGGGACAGTCCAAAAACATTCAGTACTTC. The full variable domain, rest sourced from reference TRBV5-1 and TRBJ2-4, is KAGVTQTPRYLIKTRGQQVTLSCSPISGHRSVSWYQQTPGQGLQFLFEYFSETQRNKGNFPGRFSGRQFSNSRSEMNVSTLELGDSALYLCASSLEGQSKNIQYFGAGTRLSVL.

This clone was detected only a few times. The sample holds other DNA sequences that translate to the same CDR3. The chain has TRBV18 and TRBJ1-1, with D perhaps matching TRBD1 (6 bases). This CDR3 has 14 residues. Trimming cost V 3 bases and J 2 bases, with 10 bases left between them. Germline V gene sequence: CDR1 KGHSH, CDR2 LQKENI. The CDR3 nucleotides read TGTGCCAGCTCACCCCTGACAGGAAACACTGAAGCTTTCTTT. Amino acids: CASSPLTGNTEAFF.

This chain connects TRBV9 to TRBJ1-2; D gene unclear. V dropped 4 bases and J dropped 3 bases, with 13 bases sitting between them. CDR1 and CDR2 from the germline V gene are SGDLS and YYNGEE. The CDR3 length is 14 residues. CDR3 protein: CASSPQTQDYGYTF. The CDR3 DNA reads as TGTGCCAGCAGCCCTCAAACCCAGGACTATGGCTACACCTTC.

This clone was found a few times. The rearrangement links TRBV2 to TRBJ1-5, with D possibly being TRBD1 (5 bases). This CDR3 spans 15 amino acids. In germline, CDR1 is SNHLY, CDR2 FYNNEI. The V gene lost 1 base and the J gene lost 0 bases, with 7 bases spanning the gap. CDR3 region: CASSEEQGSNQPQHF. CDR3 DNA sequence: TGTGCCAGCAGTGAAGAGCAGGGTAGCAATCAGCCCCAGCATTTT. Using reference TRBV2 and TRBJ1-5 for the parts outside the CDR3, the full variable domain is EPEVTQTPSHQVTQMGQEVILRCVPISNHLYFYWYRQILGQKVEFLVSFYNNEISEKSEIFDDQFSVERPDGSNFTLKIRSTKLEDSAMYFCASSEEQGSNQPQHFGDGTRLSIL.

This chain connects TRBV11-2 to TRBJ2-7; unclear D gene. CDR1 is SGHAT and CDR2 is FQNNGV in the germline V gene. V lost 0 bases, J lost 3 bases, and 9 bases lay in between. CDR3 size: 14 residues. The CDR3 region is CASSLDKEFYEQYF. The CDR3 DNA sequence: TGTGCCAGCAGCTTAGATAAAGAATTCTACGAGCAGTACTTC.

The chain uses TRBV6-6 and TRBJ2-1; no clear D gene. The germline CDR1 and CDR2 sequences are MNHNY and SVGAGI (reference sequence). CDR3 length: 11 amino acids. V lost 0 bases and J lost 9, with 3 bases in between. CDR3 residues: CASSYSGEQFF. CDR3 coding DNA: TGTGCCAGCAGTTACTCGGGTGAGCAGTTCTTC.

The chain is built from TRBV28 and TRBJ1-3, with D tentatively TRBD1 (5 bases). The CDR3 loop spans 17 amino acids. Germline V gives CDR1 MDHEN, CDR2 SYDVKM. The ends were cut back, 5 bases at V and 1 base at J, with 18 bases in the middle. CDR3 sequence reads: CASSPLEEGRSGNTIYF. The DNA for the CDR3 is TGTGCCAGCAGTCCCCTGGAGGAGGGGCGGTCTGGAAACACCATATATTTT.